Each of the 2 T cell receptor beta chains below was sequenced from the same sample in a study of Ad26.COV2.S vaccination and SARS-CoV-2 variants. Produced via immunoSEQ multiplex PCR; TCRdb's table is partial and in-frame only. The table has fewer than 500,000 clones, roughly nine tenths seen once; the top ten hold 2.5%. As to treatment: about 20 received Ad26.COV2.S at low or high dose, single or two shots; several received placebo; per-sample allocation not given. Sampling was performed 63 days after the first vaccine or placebo injection. The material was peripheral blood, obtained in a trial of Ad26.COV2.S vaccine versus placebo. These receptors came from a person aged 18-60 years who received the Ad26.COV2.S COVID-19 vaccine or a placebo.

The chain recombines TRBV5-8 with TRBJ2-6; a weak D match, TRBD1 (6 bases). Trimming took off 0 bases at V and 1 base at J, with 11 bases between the two ends. Germline V CDR1 and CDR2: SGHTS, YDEGEE. The CDR3 is made up of 17 amino acids. CDR3 sequence reads: CASSLEGGVSGANVLTF. CDR3 nucleotide sequence: TGTGCCAGCAGCTTGGAAGGGGGAGTTTCTGGGGCCAACGTCCTGACTTTC. The full variable domain, completed using reference TRBV5-8 and TRBJ2-6, is EAGVTQSPTHLIKTRGQQATLRCSPISGHTSVYWYQQALGLGLQFLLWYDEGEERNRGNFPPRFSGRQFPNYSSELNVNALELEDSALYLCASSLEGGVSGANVLTFGAGSRLTVL.

This rearrangement joins TRBV18 to TRBJ1-5; 10 bases agree with TRBD1. This CDR3 region has 16 residues. The junction had 5 bases not matched to a gene; V was cut back by 4 bases and J by 2 bases. The germline V gene encodes CDR1 KGHSH and CDR2 LQKENI. CDR3: CASSRQGAQGNQPQHF. The CDR3 DNA follows: TGTGCCAGCTCACGACAGGGGGCTCAGGGCAATCAGCCCCAGCATTTT.